The rows below give T cell receptor beta chains drawn from one sample of a study of CD8 T cells in ankylosing spondylitis. TCRdb reanalysed the 5' RACE reads using MiXCR and keeps one entry per CDR3 protein. The sample shows over 200,000 distinct CDR3 sequences, around 16% of them seen only once. Sequencing input: blood, either unsorted or a sorted T cell fraction (not recorded which). These receptors were collected from a male donor with ankylosing spondylitis. Both conserved end residues are part of each CDR3.

TRBJ2-3,TRBV7-6,CASSLLVGTTDTQYF
TRBJ2-2,TRBV29-1,CSVLDQTGELFF
TRBJ2-5,TRBV7-2,CASSLFRGDQETQYF
TRBJ2-7,TRBV4-1,CASSQDPAGGEQYF
TRBJ2-1,TRBV28,CASRSPLRLSYNEQFF
TRBJ2-1,TRBV20-1,CSAAQPGDNEQFF
TRBJ2-1,TRBV4-1,CASSIRTGDEQFF
TRBJ1-4,TRBV4-3,CASSQDTVWQGGEKLFF
TRBJ1-4,TRBV7-9,CASSLDPGREGNEKLFF
TRBJ1-5,TRBV9,CASSPGDSNQPQHF
TRBJ2-7,TRBV19,CASSIARSPSYEQYF
TRBJ1-4,TRBV20-1,CSATGPAEEKLFF
TRBJ2-5,TRBV9,CASSVDSWGQGRETQYF
TRBJ2-5,TRBV11-1,CASSLVGTSVRLSQETQYF
TRBJ2-3,TRBV12-3/TRBV12-4,CASSLWAGTDTQYF
TRBJ2-2,TRBV12-3/TRBV12-4,CASSFPSGSGTGELFF
TRBJ2-3,TRBV13,CASSPDLGPTDTQYF
TRBJ2-3,TRBV2,CASKGLAEGPYYTDTQYF
TRBJ2-1,TRBV7-3,CASSLNGFPYNEQFF
TRBJ2-2,TRBV24-1,CATSRLDHRELFF
TRBJ2-5,TRBV6-5,CASSYSGGDGGTQYF
TRBJ1-2,TRBV12-3/TRBV12-4,CASSPGQGAWGYTF
TRBJ2-7,TRBV9,CASSPGLSGEQYF
TRBJ1-2,TRBV7-9,CASSYVDLTPNYGYTF
TRBJ2-5,TRBV7-9,CASSPRLEETQYF
TRBJ2-5,TRBV7-9,CASSPQMGLASLETQYF
TRBJ1-6,TRBV10-3,CAISGTRDALHNSPLHF
TRBJ1-2,TRBV12-3/TRBV12-4,CASITARKYTF
TRBJ2-3,TRBV12-3/TRBV12-4,CASSLVNPSTDTQYF
TRBJ2-1,TRBV7-2,CASSLRTGKPYNEQFF
TRBJ2-3,TRBV6-1,CASTLRAGEDTDTQYF
TRBJ2-7,TRBV5-1,CASSPDRDRGSYEQYF